Below are 8 T cell receptor beta chains sequenced from a single sample in a study of T cell repertoires in cytomegalovirus infection. TCRdb passed the reads through MiXCR, listing each CDR3 protein once. This sample has 600,000 to 700,000 distinct CDR3 sequences, with 33% found just once. No antigens are known for them. The source was cultured PBMCs, collected from culture after CMV antigen stimulation. Receptors were obtained from a human donor in good health (CMV status not recorded). Some clones in this sample may be carry-over from other donors' samples.

The rearrangement links TRBV7-8 to TRBJ2-1; D gene unclear. The germline V gene has CDR1 SGHVS and CDR2 FQNEAQ. The CDR3 runs 14 residues. V was pared by 5 bases and J by 0 bases, with 8 bases between. The CDR3: CASSPRISYNEQFF. CDR3 in DNA: TGTGCCAGCAGCCCTAGGATCTCCTACAATGAGCAGTTCTTC.

This clonotype was seen a few times. The chain's CDR3 is CSATGQGPQPYSNQPQHF. DNA for the CDR3: TGCAGTGCTACAGGACAGGGGCCGCAACCCTATAGCAATCAGCCCCAGCATTTT. The V gene is TRBV20-1, the J gene TRBJ1-5; TRBD1 aligns across 9 bases. This CDR3 has 18 residues. Trimming removed 4 bases from V and 0 bases from J; junction bases left unmatched: 13. CDR1 DFQATT and CDR2 SNEGSKA come from the germline V gene (reference sequence).

There are many counts of this clonotype. V usage is TRBV7-8 and J usage is TRBJ1-1; D remains unclear. With 7 bases removed from V and 0 bases from J, the gap between germline ends came to 21 bases. Germline V lookup: CDR1 SGHVS, CDR2 FQNEAQ. This CDR3 is 17 amino acids long. As DNA, the CDR3 is TGTGCCAGCAACCCATTAGGGTTCGGGTACATGAACACTGAAGCTTTCTTT. Its translation: CASNPLGFGYMNTEAFF.

The V call is TRBV7-6, the J call TRBJ2-1; TRBD2 might be the D (5 bases). The V and J ends lost 5 bases and 5 bases respectively, with 13 bases between them. The CDR3 extends over 14 amino acids. The germline CDR1 and CDR2 sequences are SGHVS and FNYEAQ. The DNA for the CDR3 is TGTGCCAGCAGCCCCTACCGGGGAGACAATGAGCAGTTCTTC. Translated: CASSPYRGDNEQFF.

This clonotype turned up a few times. V is TRBV6-1 and J is TRBJ1-4; D gene uncertain. The CDR3 is 13 residues long. Looked up from germline, CDR1 is MNHNS and CDR2 is SASEGT. V shed 6 bases and J shed 8 bases, with 13 bases lying between them. The chain's CDR3 is CASSWEWTEKLFF. CDR3 bases: TGTGCCAGCAGCTGGGAGTGGACGGAAAAACTGTTTTTT.

This clonotype was observed once. V and J are TRBV3-1 and TRBJ1-5; no clear D. The V gene lost 0 bases and the J gene lost 5 bases, with 11 bases spanning the gap. CDR3 length equals 15 residues. Germline V CDR1 and CDR2: LGHDT, YNNKEL (reference sequence). CDR3 protein: CASSQDFRVDQPQHF. The DNA of the CDR3 is TGTGCCAGCAGCCAAGACTTCCGTGTAGATCAGCCCCAGCATTTT.

This rearrangement joins TRBV10-2 to TRBJ2-1, with TRBD2 identical over 10 bases. The CDR3 spans 14 residues. V shed 8 bases and J 9 bases; nucleotides not matched to a gene: 10. Germline V gene lookup returns CDR1 WSHSY and CDR2 SAAADI. The DNA for the CDR3 is TGCGCCAGCGATTCTAGCGGGAGTTCGGGTGAGCAGTTCTTC. Translating it yields CASDSSGSSGEQFF.

The CDR3 coding sequence is TGTGCCAGCAGTGGACCTCCCGGGACAGGGGCGTACAATGAGCAGTTCTTC. Its translation: CASSGPPGTGAYNEQFF. The chain couples TRBV6-9 to TRBJ2-1; 10 nucleotides align to TRBD1. The CDR3 sequence is 17 residues long. The germline gives CDR1 MNHGY, CDR2 SVAAGI. J gave up 4 bases and V 5 bases, and 11 bases lay outside the gene matches.